This is a list of T cell receptor beta chains from one sample in a study of CD8 T cells in ankylosing spondylitis. TCRdb reprocessed the 5' RACE reads with MiXCR, giving one entry per CDR3 protein. This sample carries roughly 490,000 distinct CDR3 sequences, approximately 5.3% of them seen once, and the ten largest clones take approximately 3.5%. The sequenced sample consisted of blood, either unsorted or a sorted T cell fraction (not recorded which). The origin of the receptors is a male donor with ankylosing spondylitis. The CDR3 runs from the conserved cysteine through the conserved F or W. A D gene is named only where the DNA matches it firmly. Not every row has a clone size; where given, it reads once, few, many or a size class.

many . TRBJ1-2 TRBV6-5 TGTGCCAGCAGTCTGGCGGGGGCTGGCTACACCTTC CASSLAGAGYTF
. TRBD1 TRBJ1-4 TRBV12-3/TRBV12-4 TGTGCCAGCAGCTCAACCGGGACAGGGGTCGAAAAACTGTTTTTT CASSSTGTGVEKLFF
many . TRBJ1-5 TRBV18 TGTGCCAGCTCACCACCGGACGCCCCCCGGATCAATCAGCCCCAGCATTTT CASSPPDAPRINQPQHF
many TRBD2 TRBJ2-3 TRBV11-2 TGTGCCAGCAGCTTACGGACTAGCGAGGTTGATCCTAGCACAGATACGCAGTATTTT CASSLRTSEVDPSTDTQYF
many TRBD1 TRBJ1-4 TRBV7-2 TGTGCCAGCAGCTTAGGAACAGGGGAGTACGAAAAACTGTTTTTT CASSLGTGEYEKLFF
many . TRBJ2-3 TRBV5-4 TGTGCCAGCAGAGGGACTGAGAGCACAGATACGCAGTATTTT CASRGTESTDTQYF
many . TRBJ2-5 TRBV5-1 TGCGCCAGCAGCCCTATTAGACGAGGAGAAGAGACCCAGTACTTC CASSPIRRGEETQYF
few . TRBJ2-7 TRBV7-9 TGTGCCAGCAGCTTAGGGATCGCCAGCTCCTACGAGCAGTACTTC CASSLGIASSYEQYF
. . TRBJ2-7 TRBV20-1 TGCAGTGCAACCGAGGTGGCGTCCTACGAGCAGTACTTC CSATEVASYEQYF
many . TRBJ2-2 TRBV9 TGTGCCAGCAGCCCTTCCCCTCCAGAGGCCGGGGAGCTGTTTTTT CASSPSPPEAGELFF
many . TRBJ2-3 TRBV20-1 TGCAGTGCTAGTAGGCAGCCCACAGATACGCAGTATTTT CSASRQPTDTQYF
. TRBD1 TRBJ2-3 TRBV15 TGTGCCACCAGCCGGATCCTAGACAGGGTCGGCACAGATACGCAGTATTTT CATSRILDRVGTDTQYF
many . TRBJ2-6 TRBV4-3 TGCGCCAGCAGCCAGACAGCCTACTCTGGGGCCAACGTCCTGACTTTC CASSQTAYSGANVLTF